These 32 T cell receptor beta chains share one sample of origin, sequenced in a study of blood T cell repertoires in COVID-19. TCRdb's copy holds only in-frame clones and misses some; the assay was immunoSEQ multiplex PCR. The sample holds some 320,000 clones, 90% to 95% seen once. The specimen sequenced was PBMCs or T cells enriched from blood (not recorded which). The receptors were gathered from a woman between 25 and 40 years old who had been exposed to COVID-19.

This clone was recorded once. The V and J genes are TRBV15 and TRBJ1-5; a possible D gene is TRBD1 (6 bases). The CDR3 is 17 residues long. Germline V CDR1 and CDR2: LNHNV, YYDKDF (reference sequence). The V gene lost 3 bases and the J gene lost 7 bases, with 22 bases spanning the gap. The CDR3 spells CATSRLPGAGVDQPQHF. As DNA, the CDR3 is TGTGCCACCAGCAGGCTCCCTGGGGCAGGGGTGGACCAGCCCCAGCATTTT.

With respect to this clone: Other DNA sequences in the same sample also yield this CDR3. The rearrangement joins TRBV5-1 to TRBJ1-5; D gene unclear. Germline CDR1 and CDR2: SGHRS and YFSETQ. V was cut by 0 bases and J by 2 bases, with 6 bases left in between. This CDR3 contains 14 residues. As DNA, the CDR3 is TGCGCCAGCAGCTTGGCCGGGGGCAATCAGCCCCAGCATTTT. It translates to CASSLAGGNQPQHF. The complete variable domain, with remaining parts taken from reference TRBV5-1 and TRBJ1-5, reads KAGVTQTPRYLIKTRGQQVTLSCSPISGHRSVSWYQQTPGQGLQFLFEYFSETQRNKGNFPGRFSGRQFSNSRSEMNVSTLELGDSALYLCASSLAGGNQPQHFGDGTRLSIL.

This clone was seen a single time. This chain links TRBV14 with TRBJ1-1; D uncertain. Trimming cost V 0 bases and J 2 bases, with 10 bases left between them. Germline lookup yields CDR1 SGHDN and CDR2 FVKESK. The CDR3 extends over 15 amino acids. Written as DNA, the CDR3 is TGTGCCAGCAGCCAAGATCGGGTTATCAACACTGAAGCTTTCTTT. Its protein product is CASSQDRVINTEAFF.

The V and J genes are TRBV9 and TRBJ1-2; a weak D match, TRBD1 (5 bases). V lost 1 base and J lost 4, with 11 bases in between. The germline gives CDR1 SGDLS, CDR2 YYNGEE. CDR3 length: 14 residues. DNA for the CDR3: TGTGCCAGCAGCGTATCCAGGGTCTTCTATGGCTACACCTTC. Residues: CASSVSRVFYGYTF.

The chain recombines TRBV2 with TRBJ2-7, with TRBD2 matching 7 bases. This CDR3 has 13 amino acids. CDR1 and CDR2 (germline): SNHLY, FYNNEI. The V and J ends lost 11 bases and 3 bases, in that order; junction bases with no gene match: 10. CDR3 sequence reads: CAGERGTGYEQYF. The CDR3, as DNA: TGTGCCGGAGAGCGGGGCACAGGCTACGAGCAGTACTTC.

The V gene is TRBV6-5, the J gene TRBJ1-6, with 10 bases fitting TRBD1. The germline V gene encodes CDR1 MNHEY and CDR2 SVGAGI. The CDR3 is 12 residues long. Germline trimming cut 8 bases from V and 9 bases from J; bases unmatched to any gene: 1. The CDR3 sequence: CASGQGGSPLHF. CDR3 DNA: TGTGCCAGCGGACAGGGGGGTTCACCCCTCCACTTT.

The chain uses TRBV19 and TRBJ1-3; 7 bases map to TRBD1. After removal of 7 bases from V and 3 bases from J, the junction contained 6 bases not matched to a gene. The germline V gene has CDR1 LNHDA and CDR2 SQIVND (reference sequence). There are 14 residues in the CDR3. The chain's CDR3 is CASTETGNGNTIYF. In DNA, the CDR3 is TGTGCCAGTACCGAGACAGGGAATGGAAACACCATATATTTT. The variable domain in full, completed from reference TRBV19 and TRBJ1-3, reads DGGITQSPKYLFRKEGQNVTLSCEQNLNHDAMYWYRQDPGQGLRLIYYSQIVNDFQKGDIAEGYSVSREKKESFPLTVTSAQKNPTAFYLCASTETGNGNTIYFGEGSWLTVV.

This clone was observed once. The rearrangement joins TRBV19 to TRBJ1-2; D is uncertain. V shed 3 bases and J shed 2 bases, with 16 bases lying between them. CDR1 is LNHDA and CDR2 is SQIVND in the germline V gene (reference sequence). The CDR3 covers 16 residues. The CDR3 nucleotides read TGTGCCAGTAGTATTTGGGGAGGACGCGGCAACTATGGCTACACCTTC. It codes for CASSIWGGRGNYGYTF.

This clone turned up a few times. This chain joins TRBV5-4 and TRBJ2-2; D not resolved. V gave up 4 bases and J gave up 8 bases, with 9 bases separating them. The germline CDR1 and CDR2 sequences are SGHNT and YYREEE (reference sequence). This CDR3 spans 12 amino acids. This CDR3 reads CASSLVSGELFF. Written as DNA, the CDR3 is TGTGCCAGCAGCCTGGTGTCTGGGGAGCTGTTTTTT.

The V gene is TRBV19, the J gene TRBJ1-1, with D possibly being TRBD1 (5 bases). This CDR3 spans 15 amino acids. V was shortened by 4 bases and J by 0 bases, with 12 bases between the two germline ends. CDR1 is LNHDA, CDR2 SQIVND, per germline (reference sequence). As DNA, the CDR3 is TGTGCCAGTAGTACAAATCAGGGAATGAACACTGAAGCTTTCTTT. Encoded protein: CASSTNQGMNTEAFF.

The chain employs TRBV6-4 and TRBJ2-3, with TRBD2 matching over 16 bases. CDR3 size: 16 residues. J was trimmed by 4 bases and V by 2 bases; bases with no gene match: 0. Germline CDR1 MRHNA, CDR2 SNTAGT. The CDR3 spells CASSDGTSGGADTQYF. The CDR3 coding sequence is TGTGCCAGCAGTGACGGGACTAGCGGGGGGGCAGATACGCAGTATTTT.

The CDR3 nucleotides read TGTGCCAGCAGGCCTACAGGGGGCTTAGATGGAAAACTGTTTTTT. It codes for CASRPTGGLDGKLFF. The gene calls are TRBV11-2 and TRBJ1-4; 9 nucleotides match TRBD1. The CDR3 totals 15 residues. J lost 10 bases, V lost 6 bases, and 12 bases had no gene match. From germline, CDR1 is SGHAT and CDR2 FQNNGV.

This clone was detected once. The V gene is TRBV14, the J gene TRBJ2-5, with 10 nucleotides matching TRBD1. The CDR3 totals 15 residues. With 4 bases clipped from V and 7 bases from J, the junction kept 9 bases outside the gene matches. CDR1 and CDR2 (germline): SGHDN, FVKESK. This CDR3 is CASSPATGGYVTQYF. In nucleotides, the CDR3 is TGTGCCAGCAGCCCCGCGACAGGGGGCTACGTGACCCAGTACTTC.

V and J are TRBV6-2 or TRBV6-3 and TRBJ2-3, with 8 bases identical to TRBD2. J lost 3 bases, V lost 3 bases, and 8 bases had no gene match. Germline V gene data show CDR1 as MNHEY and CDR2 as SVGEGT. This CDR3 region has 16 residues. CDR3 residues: CASSYGSGGWTDTQYF. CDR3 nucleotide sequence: TGTGCCAGCAGTTATGGCAGCGGGGGTTGGACAGATACGCAGTATTTT.

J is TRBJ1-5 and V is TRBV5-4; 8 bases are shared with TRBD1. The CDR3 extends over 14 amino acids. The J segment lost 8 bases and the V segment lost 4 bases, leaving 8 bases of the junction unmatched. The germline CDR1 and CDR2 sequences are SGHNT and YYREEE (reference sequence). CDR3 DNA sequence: TGTGCCAGCAGCGCCGGGACAGGCTTGGAGCCCCAGCATTTT. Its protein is CASSAGTGLEPQHF.

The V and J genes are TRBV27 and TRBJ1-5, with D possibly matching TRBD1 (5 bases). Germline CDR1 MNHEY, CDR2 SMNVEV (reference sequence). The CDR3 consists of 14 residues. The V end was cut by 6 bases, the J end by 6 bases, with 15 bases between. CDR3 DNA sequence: TGTGCCAGCAGCCTAGGCGGGGCAGCTCAGCCCCAGCATTTT. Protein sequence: CASSLGGAAQPQHF.

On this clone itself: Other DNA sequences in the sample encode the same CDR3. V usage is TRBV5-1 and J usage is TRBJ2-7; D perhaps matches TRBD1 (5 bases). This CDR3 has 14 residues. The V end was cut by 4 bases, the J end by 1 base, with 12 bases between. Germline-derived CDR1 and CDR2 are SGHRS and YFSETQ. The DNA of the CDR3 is TGCGCCAGCAGCCCGGGCCAGGGATCCTACGAGCAGTACTTC. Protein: CASSPGQGSYEQYF.

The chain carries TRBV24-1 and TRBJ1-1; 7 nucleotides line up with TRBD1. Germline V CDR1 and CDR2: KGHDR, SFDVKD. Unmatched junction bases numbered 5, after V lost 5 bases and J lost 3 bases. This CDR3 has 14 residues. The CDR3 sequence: CATSGSQGDTEAFF. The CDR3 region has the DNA TGTGCCACCAGTGGTTCCCAGGGGGACACTGAAGCTTTCTTT.

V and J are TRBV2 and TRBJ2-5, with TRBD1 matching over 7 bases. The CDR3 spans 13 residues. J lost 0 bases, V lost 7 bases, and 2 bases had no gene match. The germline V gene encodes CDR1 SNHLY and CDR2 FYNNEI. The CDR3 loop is CASKQGHQETQYF. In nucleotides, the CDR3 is TGTGCCAGCAAACAGGGGCACCAAGAGACCCAGTACTTC.

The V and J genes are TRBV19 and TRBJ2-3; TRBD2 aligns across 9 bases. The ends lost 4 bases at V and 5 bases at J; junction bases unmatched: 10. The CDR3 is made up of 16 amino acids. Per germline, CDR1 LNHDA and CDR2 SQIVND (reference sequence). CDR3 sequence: CASSRRLAEGVDTQYF. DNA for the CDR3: TGTGCCAGTAGTAGACGACTAGCGGAGGGTGTAGATACGCAGTATTTT.

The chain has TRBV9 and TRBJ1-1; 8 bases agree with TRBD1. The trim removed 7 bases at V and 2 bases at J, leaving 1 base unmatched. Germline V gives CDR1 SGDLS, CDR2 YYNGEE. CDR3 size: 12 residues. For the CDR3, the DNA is TGTGCCAGCGGGACAGGTAACACTGAAGCTTTCTTT. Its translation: CASGTGNTEAFF. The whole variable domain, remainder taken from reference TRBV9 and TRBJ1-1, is DSGVTQTPKHLITATGQRVTLRCSPRSGDLSVYWYQQSLDQGLQFLIQYYNGEERAKGNILERFSAQQFPDLHSELNLSSLELGDSALYFCASGTGNTEAFFGQGTRLTVV.

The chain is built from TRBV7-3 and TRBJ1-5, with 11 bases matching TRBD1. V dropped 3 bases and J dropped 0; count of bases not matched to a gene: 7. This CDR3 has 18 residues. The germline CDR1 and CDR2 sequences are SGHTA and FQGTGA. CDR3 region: CASSFNGQGADSNQPQHF. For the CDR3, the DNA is TGTGCCAGCAGCTTCAATGGACAGGGGGCGGATAGCAATCAGCCCCAGCATTTT.

CDR3 loop: CASSPSGVGGTQYF. The CDR3 DNA follows: TGTGCCAGCAGCCCTAGCGGGGTAGGCGGGACCCAGTACTTC. The chain joins TRBV7-8 to TRBJ2-5, with 9 bases identical to TRBD2. J gave up 7 bases and V 5 bases, and 8 bases lay outside the gene matches. Germline CDR1 and CDR2: SGHVS and FQNEAQ. The CDR3 loop spans 14 amino acids.

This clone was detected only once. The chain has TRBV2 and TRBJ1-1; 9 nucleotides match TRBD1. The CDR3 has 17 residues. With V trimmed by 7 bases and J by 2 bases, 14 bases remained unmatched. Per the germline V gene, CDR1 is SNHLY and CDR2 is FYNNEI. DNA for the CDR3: TGTGCCAGCAAAATTACGACAGGGGGGTGGTCCAACACTGAAGCTTTCTTT. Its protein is CASKITTGGWSNTEAFF.

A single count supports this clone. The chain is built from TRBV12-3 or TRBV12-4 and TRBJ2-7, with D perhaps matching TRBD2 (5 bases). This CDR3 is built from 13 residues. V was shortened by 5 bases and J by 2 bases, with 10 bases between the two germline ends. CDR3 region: CASSLGVTYEQYF. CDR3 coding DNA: TGTGCCAGCAGTCTCGGGGTCACCTACGAGCAGTACTTC.

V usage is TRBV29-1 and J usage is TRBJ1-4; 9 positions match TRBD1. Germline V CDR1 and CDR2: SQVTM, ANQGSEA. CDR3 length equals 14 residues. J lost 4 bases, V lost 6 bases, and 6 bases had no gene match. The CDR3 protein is CSVGQGTYNEKLFF. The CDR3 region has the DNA TGCAGCGTCGGACAGGGGACTTATAATGAAAAACTGTTTTTT. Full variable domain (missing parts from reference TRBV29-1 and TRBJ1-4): SAVISQKPSRDICQRGTSLTIQCQVDSQVTMMFWYRQQPGQSLTLIATANQGSEATYESGFVIDKFPISRPNLTFSTLTVSNMSPEDSSIYLCSVGQGTYNEKLFFGSGTQLSVL.

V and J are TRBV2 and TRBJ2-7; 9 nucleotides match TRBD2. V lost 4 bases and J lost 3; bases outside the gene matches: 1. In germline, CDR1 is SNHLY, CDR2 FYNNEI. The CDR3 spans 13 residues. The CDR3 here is CASSGGGVYEQYF. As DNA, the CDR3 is TGTGCCAGCAGTGGCGGGGGGGTCTACGAGCAGTACTTC.

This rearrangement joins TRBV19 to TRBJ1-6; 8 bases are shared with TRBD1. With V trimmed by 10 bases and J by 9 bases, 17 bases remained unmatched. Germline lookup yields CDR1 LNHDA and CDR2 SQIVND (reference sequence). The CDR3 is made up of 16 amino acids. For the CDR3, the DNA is TGTGCCACCAAAGGGGGAACGACAGGGGTTGGTTCACCCCTCCACTTT. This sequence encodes CATKGGTTGVGSPLHF.

CDR3 DNA: TGTGCCTGGGGGGGGACAGGCTACGAGCAGTACTTC. This codes for CAWGGTGYEQYF. The rearrangement uses TRBV30 and TRBJ2-7; TRBD1 agrees at 8 bases. This CDR3 region has 12 residues. Looked up from germline, CDR1 is GTSNPN and CDR2 is SVGIG (reference sequence). The ends lost 5 bases at V and 3 bases at J; junction bases unmatched: 3.

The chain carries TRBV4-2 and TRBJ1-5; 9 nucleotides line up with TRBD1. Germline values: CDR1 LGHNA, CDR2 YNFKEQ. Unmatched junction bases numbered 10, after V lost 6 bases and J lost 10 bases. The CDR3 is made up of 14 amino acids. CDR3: CASSQDRGGGPQHF. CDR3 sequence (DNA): TGTGCCAGCAGTCAGGACAGGGGAGGAGGACCCCAGCATTTT.

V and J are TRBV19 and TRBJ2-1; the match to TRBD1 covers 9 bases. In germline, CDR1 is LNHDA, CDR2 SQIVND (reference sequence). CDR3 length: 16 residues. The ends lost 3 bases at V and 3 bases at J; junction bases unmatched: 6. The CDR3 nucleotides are TGTGCCAGTAGTATGGGACAGGGCTTATTCTACAATGAGCAGTTCTTC. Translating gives CASSMGQGLFYNEQFF.

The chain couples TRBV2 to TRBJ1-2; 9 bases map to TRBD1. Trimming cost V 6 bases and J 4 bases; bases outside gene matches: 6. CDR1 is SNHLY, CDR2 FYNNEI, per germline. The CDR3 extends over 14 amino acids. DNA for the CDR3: TGTGCCAGCAGGGAACAGGGGGCCATCTATGGCTACACCTTC. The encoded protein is CASREQGAIYGYTF.